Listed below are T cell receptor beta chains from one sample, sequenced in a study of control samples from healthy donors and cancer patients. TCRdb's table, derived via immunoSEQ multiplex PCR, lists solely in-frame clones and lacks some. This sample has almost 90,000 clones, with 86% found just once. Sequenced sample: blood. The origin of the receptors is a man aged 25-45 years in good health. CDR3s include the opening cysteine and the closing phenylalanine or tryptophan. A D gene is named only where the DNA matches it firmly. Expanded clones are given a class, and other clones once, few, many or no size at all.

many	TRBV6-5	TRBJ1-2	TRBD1	CASGTGSGYGYTF	TGTGCCAGCGGGACAGGTAGTGGCTATGGCTACACCTTC
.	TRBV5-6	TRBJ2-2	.	CASSDGTGELFF	TGTGCCAGCAGCGATGGCACCGGGGAGCTGTTTTTT
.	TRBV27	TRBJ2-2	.	CASSLVPGSTGELFF	TGTGCCAGCAGTTTAGTACCGGGGTCCACCGGGGAGCTGTTTTTT
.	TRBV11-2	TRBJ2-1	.	CASSLGSPYNEQFF	TGTGCCAGCAGCTTAGGGTCCCCGTACAATGAGCAGTTCTTC
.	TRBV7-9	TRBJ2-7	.	CASSSTPYEQYF	TGTGCCAGCAGCTCGACACCTTACGAGCAGTACTTC
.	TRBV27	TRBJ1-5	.	CASSLSGQNQPQHF	TGTGCCAGCAGTTTATCAGGGCAGAATCAGCCCCAGCATTTT
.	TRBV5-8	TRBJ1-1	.	CASSASGGSTEAFF	TGTGCCAGCAGCGCATCTGGGGGAAGCACTGAAGCTTTCTTT
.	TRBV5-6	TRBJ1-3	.	CASSLAGLSGNTIYF	TGTGCCAGCAGCTTGGCGGGACTCTCTGGAAACACCATATATTTT
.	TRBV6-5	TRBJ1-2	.	CASTSYVGDGYTF	TGTGCCAGCACATCGTATGTGGGGGATGGCTACACCTTC
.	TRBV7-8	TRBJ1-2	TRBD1	CASSQGGQRFYGYTF	TGTGCCAGCAGCCAGGGGGGACAAAGGTTCTATGGCTACACCTTC
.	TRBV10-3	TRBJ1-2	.	CATSGATDYGYTF	TGTGCCACCTCCGGGGCGACGGACTATGGCTACACCTTC
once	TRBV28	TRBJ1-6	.	CASSVSESIFSYNSPLHF	TGTGCCAGCAGCGTCAGCGAGAGCATCTTCTCCTATAATTCACCCCTCCACTTT
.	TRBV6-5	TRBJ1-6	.	CASSSTDSPNSPLHF	TGTGCCAGCAGTTCCACCGACAGTCCCAATTCACCCCTCCACTTT
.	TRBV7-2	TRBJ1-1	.	CASSLDSSGAPKAFF	TGTGCCAGCAGCTTAGACTCATCCGGGGCACCCAAAGCTTTCTTT
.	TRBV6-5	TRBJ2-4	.	CASSYSDAFPLYF	TGTGCCAGCAGTTACTCGGACGCCTTCCCCTTGTACTTC
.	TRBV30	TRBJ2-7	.	CAWRDRGNLWTSGQYF	TGTGCCTGGCGGGACAGGGGAAACCTGTGGACTAGCGGGCAGTACTTC
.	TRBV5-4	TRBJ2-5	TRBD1	CASSSPGTEFMETQYF	TGTGCCAGCAGCAGCCCGGGGACAGAATTTATGGAGACCCAGTACTTC
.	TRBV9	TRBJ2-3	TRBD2	CASSVGSGGAVTDTQYF	TGTGCCAGCAGCGTAGGGAGCGGGGGGGCAGTTACAGATACGCAGTATTTT
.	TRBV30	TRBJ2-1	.	CAWSVTGSEQFF	TGTGCCTGGAGTGTGACAGGAAGTGAGCAGTTCTTC
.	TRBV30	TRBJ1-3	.	CAWSIIGAGNTIYF	TGTGCCTGGAGTATAATAGGGGCAGGAAACACCATATATTTT
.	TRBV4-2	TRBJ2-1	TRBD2	CASSPQAGGGNEQFF	TGTGCCAGCAGCCCTCAAGCGGGGGGGGGCAATGAGCAGTTCTTC
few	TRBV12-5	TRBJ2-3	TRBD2	CASGLGSGGATDTQYF	TGTGCTAGTGGTTTGGGTAGCGGGGGGGCCACAGATACGCAGTATTTT
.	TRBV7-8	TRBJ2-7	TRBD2	CASSLQLAGTSSYEQYF	TGTGCCAGCAGCTTACAACTAGCGGGTACTAGCTCCTACGAGCAGTACTTC
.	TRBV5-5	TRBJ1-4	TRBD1	CASSAQQGAAVEKLFF	TGTGCCAGCAGCGCGCAACAGGGGGCGGCGGTTGAAAAACTGTTTTTT
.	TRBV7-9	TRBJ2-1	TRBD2	CASARGAINEQFF	TGTGCCAGCGCGCGGGGGGCAATCAATGAGCAGTTCTTC
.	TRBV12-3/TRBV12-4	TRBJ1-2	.	CASSLSGIGYTF	TGTGCCAGCAGTTTATCGGGGATTGGCTACACCTTC
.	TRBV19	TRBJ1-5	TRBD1	CASSERQGNQPQHF	TGTGCCAGTAGTGAACGACAGGGGAATCAGCCCCAGCATTTT
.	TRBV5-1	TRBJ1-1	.	CASSLDGMNTEAFF	TGCGCCAGCAGCCTGGACGGCATGAACACTGAAGCTTTCTTT
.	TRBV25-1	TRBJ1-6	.	CASSVQSSYNSPLHF	TGTGCCAGCAGTGTACAGAGCTCCTATAATTCACCCCTCCACTTT